This T cell receptor beta chain was sequenced during a study of T-cell reconstitution after alpha-beta-depleted transplantation in children. The library targeted TCRbeta and was prepared with unique molecular identifiers. TCRdb used MiXCR to reprocess the PCR reads, holding one entry per CDR3 protein. The sample carries approximately 640,000 distinct CDR3 sequences, 16% recorded once. Germline V gene data show CDR1 as MNHEY and CDR2 as SMNVEV (reference sequence). This CDR3 is 12 amino acids long. Trimming removed 4 bases from V and 5 bases from J, with 9 bases in between. This clonotype was seen repeatedly, ten times or more.

This receptor was identified in a human donor who donated a stem cell graft to a child with acute myeloid leukemia. V usage is TRBV27 and J usage is TRBJ2-7; tentatively, D is TRBD1 (5 bases). The source material was PBMCs from the stem cell graft donor, sampled from the stem cell graft. For the CDR3, the DNA is TGTGCCAGCAGTTATAGGGGTCACGAGCAGTACTTC. This codes for CASSYRGHEQYF.